This T cell receptor beta chain was observed in a study of blood T cell repertoires in COVID-19. About the study: Both acute and convalescent COVID-19 samples were obtained from the United States, Italy and Spain.

Authors' processing steps: Nucleated cell number was recorded as an estimate derived from reference gene primer amplification. TCRdb's copy holds only in-frame clones and misses some; the assay was immunoSEQ multiplex PCR. V and J calls and clone size follow that table, whereas D and trimming were derived from the DNA. Among roughly 43,000 clones listed, 86% were seen once. Trimming took 5 bases from V and 3 from J, leaving 11 bases between them. CDR3 size: 13 residues. Germline CDR1 and CDR2: SGHAT and FQDESV (reference sequence). The receptor's source is a man aged 60 to 69 with active COVID-19. The sample comprised peripheral blood. The chain recombines TRBV11-1 with TRBJ2-7, with D perhaps TRBD1 (6 bases). The CDR3 sequence is CASSAPQGYEQYF. The CDR3 DNA sequence: TGTGCCAGCAGCGCCCCACAGGGCTACGAGCAGTACTTC.